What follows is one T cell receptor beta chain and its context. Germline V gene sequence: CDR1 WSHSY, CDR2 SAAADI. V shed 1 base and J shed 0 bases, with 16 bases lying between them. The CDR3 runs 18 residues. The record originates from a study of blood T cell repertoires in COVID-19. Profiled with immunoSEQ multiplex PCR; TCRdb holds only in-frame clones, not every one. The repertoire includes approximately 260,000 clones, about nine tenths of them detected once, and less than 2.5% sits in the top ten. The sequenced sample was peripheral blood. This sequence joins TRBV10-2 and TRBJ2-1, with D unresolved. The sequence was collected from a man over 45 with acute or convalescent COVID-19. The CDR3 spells CASSELGTKRFSYNEQFF. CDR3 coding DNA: TGCGCCAGCAGTGAGTTGGGTACTAAACGGTTCTCCTACAATGAGCAGTTCTTC.